A selection of T cell receptor beta chains follows, all from one sample in a study of Ad26.COV2.S vaccination and SARS-CoV-2 variants. The repertoire was sequenced with immunoSEQ multiplex PCR; TCRdb's copy has only in-frame clones and lacks some. The table lists about 100,000 clones, over 60% of them singletons. Material: peripheral blood, obtained after recovery from COVID-19. These receptors were taken from a human donor who had recovered from COVID-19. Each CDR3 is given with its conserved first and last residue. D genes are given only for firm matches. Clone size is shown for a subset of rows, as once, few, many or a class of expanded clone.

d_call,v_call,j_call,clone_size,cdr3_aa,cdr3_nt
NA,TRBV11-3,TRBJ2-2,few,CASSGRVSGELFF,TGTGCCAGCAGCGGCAGGGTATCCGGGGAGCTGTTTTTT
NA,TRBV5-1,TRBJ1-1,NA,CASSSSGMNTEAFF,TGCGCCAGCAGCTCTTCGGGAATGAACACTGAAGCTTTCTTT
NA,TRBV5-5,TRBJ2-5,NA,CASSFDGQVRETQYF,TGTGCCAGCAGCTTCGACGGACAAGTACGGGAGACCCAGTACTTC
NA,TRBV19,TRBJ1-6,NA,CASSIGQQSNSPLHF,TGTGCCAGTAGTATAGGTCAACAGTCCAATTCACCCCTCCACTTT
TRBD1,TRBV19,TRBJ1-1,NA,CASSMGDRGEAFF,TGTGCCAGTAGTATGGGCGACAGGGGAGAAGCTTTCTTT
NA,TRBV18,TRBJ2-7,NA,CASSPPADSYEQYF,TGTGCCAGCTCACCACCGGCGGATTCCTACGAGCAGTACTTC
TRBD1,TRBV5-1,TRBJ2-2,NA,CASSLRRTGATGGELFF,TGCGCCAGCAGCTTGAGGCGGACAGGGGCCACAGGAGGGGAGCTGTTTTTT
TRBD1,TRBV2,TRBJ2-2,NA,CASRGTVNTGELFF,TGTGCCAGCAGGGGGACAGTGAACACCGGGGAGCTGTTTTTT
TRBD2,TRBV24-1,TRBJ2-5,NA,CATSEMFAGGQETQYF,TGTGCCACCAGTGAAATGTTTGCGGGGGGCCAAGAGACCCAGTACTTC
NA,TRBV7-9,TRBJ1-6,NA,CASQGVVNSPLHF,TGTGCCAGTCAGGGAGTTGTTAACTCACCCCTCCACTTT
TRBD2,TRBV5-1,TRBJ2-2,NA,CASSSLAGENTGELFF,TGCGCCAGCAGCTCACTAGCGGGGGAGAACACCGGGGAGCTGTTTTTT
TRBD2,TRBV4-2,TRBJ2-5,NA,CASSPTSGGPRETQYF,TGTGCCAGCAGCCCGACTAGCGGGGGGCCCAGGGAGACCCAGTACTTC
NA,TRBV18,TRBJ1-5,NA,CASSPGRQNQPQHF,TGTGCCAGCTCACCGGGACGGCAAAATCAGCCCCAGCATTTT
NA,TRBV24-1,TRBJ1-1,few,CATSDNWRSEAFF,TGTGCCACCAGTGATAATTGGAGGAGTGAAGCTTTCTTT
TRBD2,TRBV2,TRBJ2-5,NA,CASRPGLAGLETQYF,TGTGCCAGCAGGCCGGGACTAGCGGGGCTAGAGACCCAGTACTTC
NA,TRBV6-5,TRBJ1-1,NA,CASSFGRGAFF,TGTGCCAGCAGTTTCGGACGTGGAGCTTTCTTT
NA,TRBV19,TRBJ1-1,NA,CASSNGQQNTEAFF,TGTGCCAGTAGTAATGGACAGCAGAACACTGAAGCTTTCTTT
NA,TRBV25-1,TRBJ1-5,NA,CASRTGLNQPQHF,TGTGCCAGCAGGACGGGTCTCAATCAGCCCCAGCATTTT
NA,TRBV7-2,TRBJ2-3,NA,CASSPSTDTQYF,TGTGCCAGCAGCCCCAGCACAGATACGCAGTATTTT
NA,TRBV5-6,TRBJ2-7,NA,CASSGRDDNYGQYF,TGTGCCAGCAGCGGCCGGGACGACAACTACGGGCAGTACTTC
NA,TRBV6-5,TRBJ1-2,NA,CASARMEVAYGYTF,TGTGCCAGCGCTAGGATGGAGGTTGCATATGGCTACACCTTC
NA,TRBV14,TRBJ2-7,NA,CASSKEELHYEQYF,TGTGCCAGCAGCAAGGAAGAGCTCCACTACGAGCAGTACTTC
NA,TRBV11-3,TRBJ2-1,few,CASSLGPYNEQFF,TGTGCCAGCAGCTTAGGCCCGTACAATGAGCAGTTCTTC
NA,TRBV2,TRBJ2-7,NA,CASSEKTTSYEQYF,TGTGCCAGCAGTGAGAAGACTACCTCCTACGAGCAGTACTTC
NA,TRBV29-1,TRBJ1-6,NA,CSVESSYNSPLHF,TGCAGCGTTGAGAGCTCCTATAATTCACCCCTCCACTTT
TRBD2,TRBV4-1,TRBJ2-2,NA,CASSPGLAGGRSTGELFF,TGCGCCAGCAGCCCGGGACTAGCGGGGGGCCGAAGCACCGGGGAGCTGTTTTTT
TRBD1,TRBV7-9,TRBJ1-2,NA,CASSLEDRVGYGYTF,TGTGCCAGCAGCTTAGAGGACAGGGTGGGATATGGCTACACCTTC
TRBD1,TRBV29-1,TRBJ2-2,NA,CSVDHQPLTGGNTGELFF,TGCAGCGTTGACCACCAACCACTGACAGGGGGCAACACCGGGGAGCTGTTTTTT
NA,TRBV28,TRBJ1-5,NA,CASSLLGARGQPQHF,TGTGCCAGCAGTTTGTTGGGGGCGAGAGGTCAGCCCCAGCATTTT
NA,TRBV9,TRBJ2-2,NA,CASSVISLGDTGELFF,TGTGCCAGCAGCGTAATCAGTCTGGGGGACACCGGGGAGCTGTTTTTT
NA,TRBV6-6,TRBJ1-1,NA,CASSYADWNTEAFF,TGTGCCAGCAGTTACGCGGACTGGAACACTGAAGCTTTCTTT
TRBD1,TRBV4-2,TRBJ2-6,once,CASSQAIVGPGQVNSGANVLTF,TGTGCCAGCAGCCAAGCCATAGTAGGCCCGGGACAGGTGAACTCTGGGGCCAACGTCCTGACTTTC
NA,TRBV9,TRBJ1-3,NA,CASSVMEGNTIYF,TGTGCCAGCAGCGTAATGGAGGGAAACACCATATATTTT
NA,TRBV10-3,TRBJ2-7,NA,CAITGNSYEQYF,TGTGCCATTACGGGGAACTCCTACGAGCAGTACTTC
NA,TRBV5-4,TRBJ2-5,NA,CASSGPWEETQYF,TGTGCCAGCAGCGGACCGTGGGAGGAGACCCAGTACTTC
TRBD1,TRBV6-6,TRBJ1-2,NA,CASTRTGDGYTF,TGTGCCAGCACTCGGACAGGGGACGGCTACACCTTC
NA,TRBV5-1,TRBJ1-1,NA,CASSRRQDDTEAFF,TGCGCCAGCAGCCGGAGACAGGACGACACTGAAGCTTTCTTT
NA,TRBV6-2/TRBV6-3,TRBJ2-3,NA,CASSRLSTDTQYF,TGTGCCAGCAGCAGACTGTCCACAGATACGCAGTATTTT
TRBD1,TRBV3-1/TRBV3-2,TRBJ1-2,NA,CASSGDRGDGYTF,TGTGCCAGCAGTGGCGACAGGGGCGATGGCTACACCTTC
TRBD2,TRBV11-2,TRBJ2-3,once,CASRSATGGSDTQYF,TGTGCCAGCAGATCGGCGACGGGGGGTTCTGATACGCAGTATTTT
TRBD1,TRBV11-2,TRBJ1-6,NA,CASSLDGTGNNSPLHF,TGTGCCAGCAGCTTAGACGGGACAGGGAATAATTCACCCCTCCACTTT
NA,TRBV3-1/TRBV3-2,TRBJ2-3,NA,CASSPPGADTQYF,TGTGCCAGCAGCCCTCCAGGGGCAGATACGCAGTATTTT
TRBD2,TRBV5-6,TRBJ2-5,NA,CASSLYRAGAQETQYF,TGTGCCAGCAGCTTGTATCGAGCGGGGGCACAAGAGACCCAGTACTTC